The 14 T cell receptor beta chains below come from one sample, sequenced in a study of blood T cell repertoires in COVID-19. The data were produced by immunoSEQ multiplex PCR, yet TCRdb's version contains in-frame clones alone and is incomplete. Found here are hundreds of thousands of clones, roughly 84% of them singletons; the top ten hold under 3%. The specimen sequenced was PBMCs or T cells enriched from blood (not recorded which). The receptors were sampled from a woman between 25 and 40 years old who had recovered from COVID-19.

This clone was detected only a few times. The CDR3 reads CASSKAEAYEQYF. CDR3 nucleotides: TGTGCCAGCAGCAAAGCGGAGGCCTACGAGCAGTACTTC. V is TRBV21-1 and J is TRBJ2-7; TRBD2, the D gene given by the table, was not confirmed from the DNA. TRBV21-1 is assigned pseudogene status. This CDR3 is built from 13 residues.

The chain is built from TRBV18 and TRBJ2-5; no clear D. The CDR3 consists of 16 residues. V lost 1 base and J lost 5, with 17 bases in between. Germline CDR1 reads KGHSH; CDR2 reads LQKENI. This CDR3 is CASSPLSLGTAETQYF. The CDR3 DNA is TGTGCCAGCTCACCACTCTCCCTAGGCACGGCTGAGACCCAGTACTTC.

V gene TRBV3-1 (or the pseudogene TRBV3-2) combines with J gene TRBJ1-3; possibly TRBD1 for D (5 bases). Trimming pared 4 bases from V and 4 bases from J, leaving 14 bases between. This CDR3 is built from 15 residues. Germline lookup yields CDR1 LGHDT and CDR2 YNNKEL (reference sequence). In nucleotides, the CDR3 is TGTGCCAGCAGCCCCACTGGGCAGGGCGGAAACACCATATATTTT. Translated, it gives CASSPTGQGGNTIYF.

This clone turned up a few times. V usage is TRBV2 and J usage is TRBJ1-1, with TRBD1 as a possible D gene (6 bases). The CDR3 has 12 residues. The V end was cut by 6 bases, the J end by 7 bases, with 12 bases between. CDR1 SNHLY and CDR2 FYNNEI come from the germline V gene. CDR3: CASRAQGDEAFF. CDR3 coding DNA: TGTGCCAGCAGAGCACAGGGTGATGAAGCTTTCTTT.

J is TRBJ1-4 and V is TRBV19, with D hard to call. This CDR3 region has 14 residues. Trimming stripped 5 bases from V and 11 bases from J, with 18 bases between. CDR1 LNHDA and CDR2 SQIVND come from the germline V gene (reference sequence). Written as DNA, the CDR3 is TGTGCCAGTAGTTCCCGCGAAGTTTCCCCCAAACTGTTTTTT. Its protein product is CASSSREVSPKLFF.

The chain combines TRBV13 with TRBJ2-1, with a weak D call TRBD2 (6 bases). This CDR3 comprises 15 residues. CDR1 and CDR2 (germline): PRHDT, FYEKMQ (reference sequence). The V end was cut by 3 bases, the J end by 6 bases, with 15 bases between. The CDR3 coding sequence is TGTGCCAGCAGCTTTCAGGGAGGAGGTGGCAATGAGCAGTTCTTC. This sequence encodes CASSFQGGGGNEQFF. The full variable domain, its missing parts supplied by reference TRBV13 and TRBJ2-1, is AAGVIQSPRHLIKEKRETATLKCYPIPRHDTVYWYQQGPGQDPQFLISFYEKMQSDKGSIPDRFSAQQFSDYHSELNMSSLELGDSALYFCASSFQGGGGNEQFFGPGTRLTVL.

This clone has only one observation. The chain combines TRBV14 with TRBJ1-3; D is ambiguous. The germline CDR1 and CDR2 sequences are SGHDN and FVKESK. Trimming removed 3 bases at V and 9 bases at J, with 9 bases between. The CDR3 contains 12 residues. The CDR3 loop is CASSHPGGTIYF. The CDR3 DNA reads TGTGCCAGCAGCCACCCTGGAGGCACCATATATTTT.

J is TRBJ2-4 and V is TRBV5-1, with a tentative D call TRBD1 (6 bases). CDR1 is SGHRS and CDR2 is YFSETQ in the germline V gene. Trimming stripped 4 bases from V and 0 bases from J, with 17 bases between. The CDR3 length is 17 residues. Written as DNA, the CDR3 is TGCGCCAGCAGCGAAGAACCGGGACACTTAGCCAAAAACATTCAGTACTTC. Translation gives CASSEEPGHLAKNIQYF.

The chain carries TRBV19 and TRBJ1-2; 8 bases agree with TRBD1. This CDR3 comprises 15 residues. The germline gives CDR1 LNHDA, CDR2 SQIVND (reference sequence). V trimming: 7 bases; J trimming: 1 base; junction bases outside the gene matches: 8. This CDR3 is CASKDWTGSNYGYTF. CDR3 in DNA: TGTGCCAGTAAAGACTGGACAGGGAGTAACTATGGCTACACCTTC.

CDR3 in amino acids: CASSLGGGSQETQYF. For the CDR3, the DNA is TGCGCCAGCAGCTTGGGGGGCGGGAGCCAAGAGACCCAGTACTTC. The chain carries TRBV5-1 and TRBJ2-5; 7 bases match TRBD2. From germline, CDR1 is SGHRS and CDR2 YFSETQ. V lost 0 bases and J lost 1; bases outside the gene matches: 3. The CDR3 sequence is 15 residues long.

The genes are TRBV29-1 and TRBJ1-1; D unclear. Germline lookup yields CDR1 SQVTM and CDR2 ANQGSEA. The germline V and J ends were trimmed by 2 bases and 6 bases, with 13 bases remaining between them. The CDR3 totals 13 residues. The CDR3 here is CSVEREGYAEAFF. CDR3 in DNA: TGCAGCGTTGAAAGGGAGGGTTATGCTGAAGCTTTCTTT.

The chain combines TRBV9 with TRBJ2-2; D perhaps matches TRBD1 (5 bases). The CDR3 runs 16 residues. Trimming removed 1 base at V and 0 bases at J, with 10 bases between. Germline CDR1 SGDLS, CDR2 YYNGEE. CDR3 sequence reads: CASSVRGDSNTGELFF. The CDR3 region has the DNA TGTGCCAGCAGCGTAAGGGGCGACTCGAACACCGGGGAGCTGTTTTTT.

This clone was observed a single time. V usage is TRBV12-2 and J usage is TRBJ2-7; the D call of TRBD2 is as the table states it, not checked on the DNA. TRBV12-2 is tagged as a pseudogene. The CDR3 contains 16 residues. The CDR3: CASRLNSGGFPYEQYF. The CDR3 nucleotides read TGTGCAAGTCGCTTAAATTCGGGGGGGTTCCCCTACGAGCAGTACTTC.

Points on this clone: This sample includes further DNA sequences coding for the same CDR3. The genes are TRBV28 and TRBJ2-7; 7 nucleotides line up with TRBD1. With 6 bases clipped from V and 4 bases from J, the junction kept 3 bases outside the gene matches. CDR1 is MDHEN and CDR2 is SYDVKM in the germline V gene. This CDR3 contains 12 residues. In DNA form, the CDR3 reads TGTGCCAGCAGCCGACAGGGTTACGAGCAGTACTTC. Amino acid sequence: CASSRQGYEQYF.